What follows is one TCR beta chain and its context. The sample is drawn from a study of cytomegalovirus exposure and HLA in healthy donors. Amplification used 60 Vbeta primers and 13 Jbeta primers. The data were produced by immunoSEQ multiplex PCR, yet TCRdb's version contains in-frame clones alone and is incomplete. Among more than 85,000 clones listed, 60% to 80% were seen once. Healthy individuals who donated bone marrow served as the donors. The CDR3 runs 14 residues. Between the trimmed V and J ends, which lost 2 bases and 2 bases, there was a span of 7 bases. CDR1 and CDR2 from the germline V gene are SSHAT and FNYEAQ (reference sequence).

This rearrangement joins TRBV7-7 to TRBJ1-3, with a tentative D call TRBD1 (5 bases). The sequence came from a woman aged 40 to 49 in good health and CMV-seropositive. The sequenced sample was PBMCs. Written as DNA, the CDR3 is TGTGCCAGCAGCTTATCAGGGACTGGAAACACCATATATTTT. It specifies CASSLSGTGNTIYF. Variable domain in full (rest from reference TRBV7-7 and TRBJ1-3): GAGVSQSPRYKVTKRGQDVTLRCDPISSHATLYWYQQALGQGPEFLTYFNYEAQPDKSGLPSDRFSAERPEGSISTLTIQRTEQRDSAMYRCASSLSGTGNTIYFGEGSWLTVV.